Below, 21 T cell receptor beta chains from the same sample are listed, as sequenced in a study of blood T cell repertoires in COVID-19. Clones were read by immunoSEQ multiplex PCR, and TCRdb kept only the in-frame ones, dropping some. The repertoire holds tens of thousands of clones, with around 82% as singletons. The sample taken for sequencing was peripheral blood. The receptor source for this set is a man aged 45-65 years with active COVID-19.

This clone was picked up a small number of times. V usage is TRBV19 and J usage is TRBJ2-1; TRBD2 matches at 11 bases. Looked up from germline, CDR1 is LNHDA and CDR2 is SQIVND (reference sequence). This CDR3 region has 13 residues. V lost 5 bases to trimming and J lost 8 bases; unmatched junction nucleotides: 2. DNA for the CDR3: TGTGCCAGTAGTCAACTAGCGGGAGATGAGCAGTTCTTC. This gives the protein CASSQLAGDEQFF.

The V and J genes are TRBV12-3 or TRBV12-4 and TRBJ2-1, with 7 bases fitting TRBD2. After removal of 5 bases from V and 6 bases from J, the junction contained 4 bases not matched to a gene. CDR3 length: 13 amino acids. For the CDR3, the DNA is TGTGCCAGCAGTGGGTGGGGGGGCAATGAGCAGTTCTTC. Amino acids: CASSGWGGNEQFF.

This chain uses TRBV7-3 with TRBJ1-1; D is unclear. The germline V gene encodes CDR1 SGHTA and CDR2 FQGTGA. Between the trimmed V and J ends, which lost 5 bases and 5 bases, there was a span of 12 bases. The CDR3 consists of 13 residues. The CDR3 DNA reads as TGTGCCAGCAGCGCCAACACGGGGACTGAAGCTTTCTTT. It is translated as CASSANTGTEAFF.

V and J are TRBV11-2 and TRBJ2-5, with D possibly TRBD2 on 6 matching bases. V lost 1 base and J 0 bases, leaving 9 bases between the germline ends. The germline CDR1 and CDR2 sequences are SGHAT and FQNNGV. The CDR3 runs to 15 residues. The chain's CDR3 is CASSLVAGYQETQYF. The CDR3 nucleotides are TGTGCCAGCAGCTTAGTTGCGGGGTACCAAGAGACCCAGTACTTC.

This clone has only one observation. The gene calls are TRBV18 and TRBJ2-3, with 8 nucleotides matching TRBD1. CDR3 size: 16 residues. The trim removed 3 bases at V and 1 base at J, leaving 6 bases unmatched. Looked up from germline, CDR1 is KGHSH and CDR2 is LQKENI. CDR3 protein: CASSPYPGQGTDTQYF. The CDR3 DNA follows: TGTGCCAGCTCACCGTATCCGGGACAGGGCACAGATACGCAGTATTTT.

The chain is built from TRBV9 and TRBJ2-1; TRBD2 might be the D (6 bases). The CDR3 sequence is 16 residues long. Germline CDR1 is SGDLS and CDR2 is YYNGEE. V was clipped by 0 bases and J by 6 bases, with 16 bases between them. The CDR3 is CASSVVGGGPFNEQFF. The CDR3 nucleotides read TGTGCCAGCAGCGTAGTTGGGGGAGGACCCTTCAATGAGCAGTTCTTC.

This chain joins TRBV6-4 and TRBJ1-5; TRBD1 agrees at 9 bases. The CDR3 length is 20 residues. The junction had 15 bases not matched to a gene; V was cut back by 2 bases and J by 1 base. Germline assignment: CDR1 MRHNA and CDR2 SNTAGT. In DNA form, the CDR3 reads TGTGCCAGCAGTGACCGGAGGCCCCTTACAGGGGGCTTAAGCAATCAGCCCCAGCATTTT. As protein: CASSDRRPLTGGLSNQPQHF.

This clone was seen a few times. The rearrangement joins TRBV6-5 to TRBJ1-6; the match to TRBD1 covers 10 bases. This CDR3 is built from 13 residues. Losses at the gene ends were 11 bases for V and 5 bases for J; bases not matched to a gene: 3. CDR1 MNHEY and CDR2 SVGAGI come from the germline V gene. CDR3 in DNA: TGTGCCGGGGGACAGGGGAATAATTCACCCCTCCACTTT. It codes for CAGGQGNNSPLHF.

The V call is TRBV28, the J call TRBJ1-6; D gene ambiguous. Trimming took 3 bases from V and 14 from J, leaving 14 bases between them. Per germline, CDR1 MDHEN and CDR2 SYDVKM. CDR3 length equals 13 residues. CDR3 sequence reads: CASSFAAERSLHF. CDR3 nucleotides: TGTGCCAGCAGTTTTGCGGCAGAGAGATCCCTCCACTTT.

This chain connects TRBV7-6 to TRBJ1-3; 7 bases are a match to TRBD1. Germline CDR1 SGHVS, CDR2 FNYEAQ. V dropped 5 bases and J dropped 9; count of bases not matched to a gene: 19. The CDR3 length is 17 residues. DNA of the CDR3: TGTGCCAGCAGCCTGCTCGGGACAGCCCCCCCCAGTAGCACCATATATTTT. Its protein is CASSLLGTAPPSSTIYF.

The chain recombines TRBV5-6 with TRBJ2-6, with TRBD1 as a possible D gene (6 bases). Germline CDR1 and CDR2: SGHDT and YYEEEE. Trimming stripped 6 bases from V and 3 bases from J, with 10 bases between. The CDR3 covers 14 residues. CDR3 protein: CASMGQIGANVLTF. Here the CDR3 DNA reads TGTGCCAGCATGGGACAAATTGGGGCCAACGTCCTGACTTTC.

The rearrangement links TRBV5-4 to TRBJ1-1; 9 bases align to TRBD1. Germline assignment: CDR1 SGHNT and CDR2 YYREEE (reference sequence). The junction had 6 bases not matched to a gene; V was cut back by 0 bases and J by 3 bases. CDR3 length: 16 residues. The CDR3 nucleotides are TGTGCCAGCAGCTTGGCGGGGACAGGGACGTACACTGAAGCTTTCTTT. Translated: CASSLAGTGTYTEAFF. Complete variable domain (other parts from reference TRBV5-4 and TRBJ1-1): ETGVTQSPTHLIKTRGQQVTLRCSSQSGHNTVSWYQQALGQGPQFIFQYYREEENGRGNFPPRFSGLQFPNYSSELNVNALELDDSALYLCASSLAGTGTYTEAFFGQGTRLTVV.

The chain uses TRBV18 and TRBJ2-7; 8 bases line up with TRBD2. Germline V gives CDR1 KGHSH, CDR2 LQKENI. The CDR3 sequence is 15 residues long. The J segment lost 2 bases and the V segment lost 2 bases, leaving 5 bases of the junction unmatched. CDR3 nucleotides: TGTGCCAGCTCACCAATTAGCGGGACCGCCTACGAGCAGTACTTC. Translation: CASSPISGTAYEQYF.

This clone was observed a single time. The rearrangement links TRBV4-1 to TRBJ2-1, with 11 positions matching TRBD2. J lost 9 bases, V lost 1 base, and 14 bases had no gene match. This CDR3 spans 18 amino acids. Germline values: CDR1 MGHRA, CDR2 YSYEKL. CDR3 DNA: TGCGCCAGCAGCCAAGTCATCTATGGAACTAGCGGGGGCGCTGAGCAGTTCTTC. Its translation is CASSQVIYGTSGGAEQFF.

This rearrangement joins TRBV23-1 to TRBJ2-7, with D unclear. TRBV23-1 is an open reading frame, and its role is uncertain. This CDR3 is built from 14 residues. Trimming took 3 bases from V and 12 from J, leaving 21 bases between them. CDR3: CASSQVDWVFPLYF. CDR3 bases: TGCGCCAGCAGTCAGGTCGACTGGGTTTTTCCCCTGTACTTC.

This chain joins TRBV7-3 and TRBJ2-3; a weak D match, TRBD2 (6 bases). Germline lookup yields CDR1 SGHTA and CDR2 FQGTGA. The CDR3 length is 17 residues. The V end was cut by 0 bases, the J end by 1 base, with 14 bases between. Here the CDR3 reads CASSLTGGAARTDTQYF. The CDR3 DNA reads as TGTGCCAGCAGCTTAACGGGCGGGGCCGCGCGCACAGATACGCAGTATTTT. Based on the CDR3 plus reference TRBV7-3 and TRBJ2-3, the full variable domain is GAGVSQTPSNKVTEKGKYVELRCDPISGHTALYWYRQSLGQGPEFLIYFQGTGAADDSGLPNDRFFAVRPEGSVSTLKIQRTERGDSAVYLCASSLTGGAARTDTQYFGPGTRLTVL.

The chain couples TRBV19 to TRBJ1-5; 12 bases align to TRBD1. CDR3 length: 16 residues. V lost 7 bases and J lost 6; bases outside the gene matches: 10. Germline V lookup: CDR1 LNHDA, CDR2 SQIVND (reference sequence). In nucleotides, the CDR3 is TGTGCCAGTACTCCGAAGGGACAGGGGGCAGGTCAGCCCCAGCATTTT. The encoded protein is CASTPKGQGAGQPQHF.

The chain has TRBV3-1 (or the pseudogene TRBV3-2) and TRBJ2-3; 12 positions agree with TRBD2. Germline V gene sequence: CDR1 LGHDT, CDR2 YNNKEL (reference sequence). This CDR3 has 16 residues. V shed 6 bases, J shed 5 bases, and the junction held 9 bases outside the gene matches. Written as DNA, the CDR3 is TGTGCCAGCAGTCTATCTCTAGCGGGGGGGGAAGATACGCAGTATTTT. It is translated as CASSLSLAGGEDTQYF.

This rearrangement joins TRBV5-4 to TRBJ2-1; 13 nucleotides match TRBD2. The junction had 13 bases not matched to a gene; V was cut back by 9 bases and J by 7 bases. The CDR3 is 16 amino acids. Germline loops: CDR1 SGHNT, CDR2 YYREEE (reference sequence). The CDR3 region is CAISSGGTSGANEQFF. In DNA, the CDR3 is TGTGCCATCTCCTCCGGGGGGACTAGCGGGGCTAATGAGCAGTTCTTC.

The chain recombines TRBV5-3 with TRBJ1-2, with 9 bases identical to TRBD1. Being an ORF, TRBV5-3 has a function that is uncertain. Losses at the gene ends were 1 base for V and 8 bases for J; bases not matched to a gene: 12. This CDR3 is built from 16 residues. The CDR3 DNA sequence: TGTGCCAGAAGCTTGAACAGACAGGGGGTATTTGGGGGCTACACCTTC. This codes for CARSLNRQGVFGGYTF.

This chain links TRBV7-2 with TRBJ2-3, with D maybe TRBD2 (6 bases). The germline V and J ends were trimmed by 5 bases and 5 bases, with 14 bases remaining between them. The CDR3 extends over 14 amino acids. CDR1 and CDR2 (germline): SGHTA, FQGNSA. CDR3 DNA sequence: TGTGCCAGCAGCGTGAGGAGGGTAGGAGATACGCAGTATTTT. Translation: CASSVRRVGDTQYF. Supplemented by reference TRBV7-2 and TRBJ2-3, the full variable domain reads GAGVSQSPSNKVTEKGKDVELRCDPISGHTALYWYRQSLGQGLEFLIYFQGNSAPDKSGLPSDRFSAERTGGSVSTLTIQRTQQEDSAVYLCASSVRRVGDTQYFGPGTRLTVL.